Presented here are 5 T cell receptor beta chains from one specimen sequenced in a study of blood T cell dynamics during melanoma immunotherapy (TCRdb year 2020). This specimen's time point label, per the study, means: week 3, after first cycle of checkpoint inhibitor. Receptors were amplified or captured by the immunoSEQ multiplex PCR assay. TCRdb limited this immuneACCESS table to in-frame rearrangements with V and J called. A share of clones is missing; checked studies link under half to unresolved V genes, and the rest is unexplained. For this sample the table gives about 3,600 clones, of which approximately 96% were detected only once. The ten largest clones take up under 0.55% of the sample. Sequenced here: effector memory CD8+ T cells from blood, sampled from a patient treated with checkpoint blockade. The receptors originated from a human donor with melanoma.

The CDR3 sequence is CASSPGTDNEQFF. The CDR3 bases are TGTGCCAGCAGCCCCGGGACAGACAATGAGCAGTTCTTC. This chain joins TRBV5-6 and TRBJ2-1; 7 nucleotides align to TRBD1. V lost 4 bases, J lost 5 bases, and 3 bases stayed unmatched. Germline-derived CDR1 and CDR2 are SGHDT and YYEEEE. The CDR3 totals 13 residues.

The chain joins TRBV6-1 to TRBJ2-5, with a possible D match to TRBD1 (5 bases). The DNA end lines up better with TRBJ2-7; the J call may be wrong. This CDR3 region has 12 residues. CDR1 and CDR2 (germline): MNHNS, SASEGT. The DNA of the CDR3 is TGTGCCAGCAGCCGAGACAGCTACGAGCAGTACTTC. Protein: CASSRDSYEQYF.

V usage is TRBV10-1 and J usage is TRBJ1-5; D remains unclear. V was cut by 8 bases and J by 7 bases, with 24 bases left in between. This CDR3 has 16 amino acids. CDR1 and CDR2 from the germline V gene are WNHNN and SYGVQD (reference sequence). The CDR3 loop reads CASRTIGEKGGQPQHF. The CDR3 DNA reads as TGCGCCAGCCGAACGATCGGGGAAAAGGGTGGGCAGCCCCAGCATTTT.

The rearrangement uses TRBV25-1 and TRBJ2-7, with D perhaps matching TRBD1 (5 bases). V lost 5 bases and J 3 bases, leaving 11 bases between the germline ends. The CDR3 is 13 amino acids. Germline V gene lookup returns CDR1 MGHDK and CDR2 SYGVNS. In DNA form, the CDR3 reads TGTGCCAGCAGTCCAGACAGATTCTACGAGCAGTACTTC. Amino acid sequence: CASSPDRFYEQYF.

The V call is TRBV6-5, the J call TRBJ2-1; the D gene is possibly TRBD1 (6 bases). The germline V and J ends were trimmed by 5 bases and 9 bases, with 8 bases remaining between them. This CDR3 is 11 amino acids long. Per the germline V gene, CDR1 is MNHEY and CDR2 is SVGAGI. CDR3 amino acids: CASSTGFEQFF. The CDR3 DNA follows: TGTGCCAGCAGTACAGGGTTTGAGCAGTTCTTC.